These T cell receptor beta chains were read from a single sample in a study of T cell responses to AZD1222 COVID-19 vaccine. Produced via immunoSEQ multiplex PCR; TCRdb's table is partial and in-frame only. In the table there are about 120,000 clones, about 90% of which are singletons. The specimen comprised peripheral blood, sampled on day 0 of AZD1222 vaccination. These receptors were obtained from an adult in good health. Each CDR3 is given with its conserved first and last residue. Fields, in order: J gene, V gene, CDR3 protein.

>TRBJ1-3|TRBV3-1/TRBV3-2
CASSQQGFGNTIYF
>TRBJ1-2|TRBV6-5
CASSYSGTGDWGYTF
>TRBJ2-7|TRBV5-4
CASSFAGAYEQYF
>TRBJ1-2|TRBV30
CAWSVRREHGYTF
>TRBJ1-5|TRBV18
CASSRTGTGGERPQHF
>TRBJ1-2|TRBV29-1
CSVERAGPDYGYTF
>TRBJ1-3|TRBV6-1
CASSELGVRGNTIYF
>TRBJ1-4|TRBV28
CASTLGGADNEKLFF
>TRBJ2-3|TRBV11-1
CASSFLGTDTQYF
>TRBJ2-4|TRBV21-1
CASSKSRRSIAKNIQYF
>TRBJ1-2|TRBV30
CAWSGGGAYGYTF
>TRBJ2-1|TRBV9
CASSAGNSVYNEQFF
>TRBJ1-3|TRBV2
CASSEARPMISGNTIYF
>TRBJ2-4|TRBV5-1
CASSLEGRPKNIQYF
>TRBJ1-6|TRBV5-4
CASSLTTGGNSPLHF
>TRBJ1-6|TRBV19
CASSVSQTVSYNSPLHF
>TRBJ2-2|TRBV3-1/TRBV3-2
CASSQSDRELFF
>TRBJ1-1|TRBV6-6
CASARAPGQNTEAFF
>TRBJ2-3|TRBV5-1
CASSLTSTDTQYF
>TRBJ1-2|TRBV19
CASSITDPVQYGYTF
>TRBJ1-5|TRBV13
CASSGRGQNQPQHF
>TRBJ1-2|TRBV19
CASSILDGTGANYGYTF
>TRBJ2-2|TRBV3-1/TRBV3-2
CASSQVPNREIGELFF
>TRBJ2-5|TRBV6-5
CASSYWRGAQETQYF
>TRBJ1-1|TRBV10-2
CASSVGWNTEAFF